This TCR beta chain was captured in a study of T-cell memory formation after mild COVID-19. General observations from the study: Whether second-wave clones peaking at day 37 were SARS-CoV-2 specific went unconfirmed. CD4+ contracting clones lay mainly in CM and EM, CD8+ ones in EMRA. Certain responding clones were present in pre-infection memory, suggesting participation of cross-reactive memory.

This clonotype was observed a handful of times. Its target is unknown. TCRdb itself ran the 5' RACE reads through MiXCR, one entry per CDR3 protein. The sample has under 250,000 distinct CDR3 sequences; roughly a tenth are singletons. CDR3 length equals 12 residues. The rearrangement links TRBV21-1 to TRBJ2-5; the table's D gene call, TRBD1, was not cross checked with the DNA. TRBV21-1 is a recognized pseudogene. The receptor was isolated from a man younger than 35 who had mild COVID-19 (a few samples of this study predate the infection). Cell type and time point are not known. Material for sequencing was PBMCs or a T cell subset sorted from them (not recorded which). The CDR3 DNA is TGTGCCAGCAAGGGGGCGGGGTGGGCCCAGTACTTC. Amino acid sequence: CASKGAGWAQYF.